This T cell receptor (beta chain) is drawn from a study of regulatory and conventional T cells in RAG deficiency. Study results and limitations: Shannon entropy fell and Simpson indices rose in RAG-deficient patients. Compared with controls, unique Treg TCR beta sequences dropped roughly 100-fold in Omenn syndrome and CID/AS. In Omenn syndrome, Treg and Tconv repertoires overlapped >80%. In Omenn syndrome, sorted "Tregs" may be peripherally activated cells.

Generated by immunoSEQ multiplex PCR, the TCRdb table keeps only in-frame clones and is missing some. The table shows under 30,000 clones, with approximately 90% occurring only once. Blood CD4+ CD25-high CD127-low regulatory T cells supplied the genomic DNA template. The germline CDR1 and CDR2 sequences are SGHRS and YFSETQ. Trimming left V 4 bases short and J 0 bases short, with 13 bases between. The CDR3 consists of 15 residues. On this clone itself: Its target is unknown.

A further study also used this sample, focusing on regulatory T cells. From that second work: Primers: 52 TRBV forward and 13 TRBJ reverse.

This sequence joins TRBV5-1 and TRBJ1-2, with a weak D call TRBD1 (6 bases). This TCR derives from a human donor in good health. Sequencing used Tregs sorted from blood. This CDR3 is CASSARGAPNYGYTF. The CDR3 coding sequence is TGCGCCAGCAGCGCCCGGGGGGCGCCTAACTATGGCTACACCTTC.